One and the same sample provided the 25 T cell receptor beta chains below, sequenced in a study of T cells in Graves' hyperthyroidism and ophthalmopathy. Regions amplified from RNA transcripts were the TCR beta CDR3 regions. The HTBI primer set served for first-round RT-PCR of the TCR CDR3. TCRdb re-called the multiplex PCR reads with MiXCR, one entry per CDR3 protein. The profile covers about 350,000 distinct CDR3 sequences, with roughly 17% appearing a single time and around 35% taken by the ten largest. Sequenced material: blood. These TCRs come from a young woman with Graves' hyperthyroidism that later progressed to Graves' ophthalmopathy.

This clonotype was seen repeatedly, ten times or more. The V call is TRBV27, the J call TRBJ1-5, with D possibly being TRBD1 (6 bases). CDR1 and CDR2 (germline): MNHEY, SMNVEV (reference sequence). The length of the CDR3 is 14 residues. Trimming removed 3 bases from V and 7 bases from J, with 13 bases in between. The CDR3 DNA reads TGTGCCAGCAGTTTGGGGGGGGGCGGGCAGCCCCAGCATTTT. It translates to CASSLGGGGQPQHF.

This chain joins TRBV10-3 and TRBJ1-3, with D possibly TRBD1 on 6 matching bases. This CDR3 has 14 residues. Per germline, CDR1 ENHRY and CDR2 SYGVKD. Trimming stripped 6 bases from V and 5 bases from J, with 14 bases between. CDR3 DNA sequence: TGTGCCATCAGGGCCGGGGGGGCCAGAAACACCATATATTTT. Translating it yields CAIRAGGARNTIYF.

This clonotype was found a few times. The chain combines TRBV7-9 with TRBJ2-1; TRBD2 is a possible D gene (6 bases). This CDR3 has 14 residues. With 5 bases removed from V and 4 bases from J, the gap between germline ends came to 12 bases. CDR1 and CDR2 (germline): SEHNR, FQNEAQ (reference sequence). The CDR3 loop reads CASSPVRGYNEQFF. For the CDR3, the DNA is TGTGCCAGCAGCCCGGTTCGGGGGTACAATGAGCAGTTCTTC.

This clonotype was recorded many times. The chain carries TRBV7-8 and TRBJ1-6; D uncertain. CDR3 length equals 15 residues. Looked up from germline, CDR1 is SGHVS and CDR2 is FQNEAQ. Trimming left V 1 base short and J 8 bases short, with 12 bases between. In DNA form, the CDR3 reads TGTGCCAGCAGCTTAGTTTCCGGCAGTGATTCACCCCTCCACTTT. Amino acid sequence: CASSLVSGSDSPLHF. The entire variable domain, with the rest obtained from reference TRBV7-8 and TRBJ1-6, is as follows: GAGVSQSPRYKVAKRGQDVALRCDPISGHVSLFWYQQALGQGPEFLTYFQNEAQLDKSGLPSDRFFAERPEGSVSTLKIQRTQQEDSAVYLCASSLVSGSDSPLHFGNGTRLTVT.

This clonotype was seen many times. The chain couples TRBV30 to TRBJ1-6, with D maybe TRBD1 (6 bases). Germline values: CDR1 GTSNPN, CDR2 SVGIG (reference sequence). V lost 3 bases and J 9 bases, leaving 9 bases between the germline ends. The CDR3 has 12 amino acids. CDR3 DNA sequence: TGTGCCTGGAGCAGGGGAGTTTCACCCCTCCACTTT. Protein: CAWSRGVSPLHF.

CDR3 residues: CASSRRSGGPTATNEKLFF. CDR3 bases: TGCGCCAGCAGCCGCCGATCGGGGGGCCCAACCGCAACTAATGAAAAACTGTTTTTT. V is TRBV4-1 and J is TRBJ1-4; the D gene is possibly TRBD1 (6 bases). In germline, CDR1 is MGHRA, CDR2 YSYEKL. V was shortened by 4 bases and J by 0 bases, with 21 bases between the two germline ends. The CDR3 loop spans 19 amino acids.

This clonotype was detected many times. J is TRBJ1-3 and V is TRBV12-3 or TRBV12-4; D unresolved. The germline V and J ends were trimmed by 7 bases and 4 bases, with 11 bases remaining between them. The CDR3 has 13 amino acids. The CDR3 region has the DNA TGTGCCAGCACCCTCCATTCCGGAAACACCATATATTTT. Amino acids: CASTLHSGNTIYF.

About this clonotype itself: This clone may be a read error of a much larger clone one base away. The rearrangement joins TRBV28 to TRBJ1-5; D not certain. Germline CDR1 MDHEN, CDR2 SYDVKM. The CDR3 spans 14 residues. This CDR3 reads CASSESLSNRPQHF. The DNA for the CDR3 is TGTGCCAGCAGTGAGAGTCTTAGCAATCGGCCCCAGCATTTT.

Of note for this clonotype: This may arise from a read error, as a much more abundant clone is one base away. This chain links TRBV3-1 with TRBJ2-3, with a tentative D call TRBD2 (6 bases). The CDR3 is 15 residues long. The germline V gene has CDR1 LGHDT and CDR2 YNNKEL (reference sequence). The CDR3 DNA reads as TGTGCCGGCAGCCAAATGACTCCCCGGGGGGATACGCAGTATTTT. It codes for CAGSQMTPRGDTQYF.

This clonotype was detected only a few times. This rearrangement joins TRBV27 to TRBJ1-2; D ambiguous. Looked up from germline, CDR1 is MNHEY and CDR2 is SMNVEV (reference sequence). V was cut by 2 bases and J by 2 bases, with 12 bases left in between. The CDR3 extends over 15 amino acids. CDR3 sequence: CASSLEGRSNYGYTF. Here the CDR3 DNA reads TGTGCCAGCAGTTTAGAGGGCAGATCAAACTATGGCTACACCTTC.

This rearrangement joins TRBV18 to TRBJ2-7, with 11 bases that match TRBD1. The junction had 7 bases not matched to a gene; V was cut back by 4 bases and J by 2 bases. The germline gives CDR1 KGHSH, CDR2 LQKENI. The CDR3 covers 16 residues. CDR3: CASSRNPGQGAYEQYF. The CDR3 DNA follows: TGTGCCAGCTCACGCAACCCGGGACAGGGGGCCTACGAGCAGTACTTC.

The rearrangement links TRBV13 to TRBJ1-2, with TRBD1 matching 9 bases. Germline CDR1 PRHDT, CDR2 FYEKMQ (reference sequence). The CDR3 loop spans 15 amino acids. V lost 4 bases, J lost 4 bases, and 7 bases stayed unmatched. The CDR3 is CASSSGQGLFYGYTF. CDR3 nucleotides: TGTGCCAGCAGCTCCGGACAGGGGCTTTTCTATGGCTACACCTTC.

This clonotype was counted many times. The V and J genes are TRBV29-1 and TRBJ1-1; D is ambiguous. This CDR3 has 12 residues. V lost 4 bases to trimming and J lost 0 bases, with 6 bases between them. Looked up from germline, CDR1 is SQVTM and CDR2 is ANQGSEA. The CDR3 coding sequence is TGCAGCGTTGTGCGGTTGAACACTGAAGCTTTCTTT. Amino acids: CSVVRLNTEAFF.

The chain uses TRBV2 and TRBJ2-7; 9 positions match TRBD1. The CDR3 covers 14 residues. The germline V gene encodes CDR1 SNHLY and CDR2 FYNNEI. The V and J ends lost 6 bases and 5 bases, in that order; junction bases with no gene match: 8. CDR3 protein: CASSQDRGQDEQYF. The CDR3 DNA reads as TGTGCCAGCAGCCAGGACAGGGGTCAGGACGAGCAGTACTTC.

This clonotype was counted a few times. This rearrangement joins TRBV29-1 to TRBJ1-2; TRBD1 matches at 7 bases. Trimming cost V 0 bases and J 4 bases; bases outside gene matches: 5. Germline values: CDR1 SQVTM, CDR2 ANQGSEA. The CDR3 has 14 amino acids. The CDR3 nucleotides read TGCAGCGTTGAAGAATCCGGGACAGTCTATGGCTACACCTTC. This encodes CSVEESGTVYGYTF.

V and J are TRBV6-5 and TRBJ2-2; tentatively, D is TRBD1 (6 bases). CDR3 length: 16 amino acids. V was pared by 1 base and J by 6 bases, with 15 bases between. The germline CDR1 and CDR2 sequences are MNHEY and SVGAGI. CDR3 in DNA: TGTGCCAGCAGTTACTTGGCAGGGGAAGGAGCCGGGGAGCTGTTTTTT. Translating gives CASSYLAGEGAGELFF.

At least ten counts were recorded for this clonotype. The chain links TRBV12-3 or TRBV12-4 to TRBJ1-1, with D perhaps matching TRBD1 (6 bases). With 4 bases removed from V and 3 bases from J, the gap between germline ends came to 9 bases. This CDR3 is built from 13 residues. CDR3 bases: TGTGCCAGCAGTTGGGACACGTACACTGAAGCTTTCTTT. It encodes CASSWDTYTEAFF.

The V gene is TRBV2, the J gene TRBJ1-1; a weak D match, TRBD1 (5 bases). This CDR3 comprises 15 residues. With 4 bases removed from V and 3 bases from J, the gap between germline ends came to 15 bases. Per germline, CDR1 SNHLY and CDR2 FYNNEI. The CDR3 sequence is CASSGDSDQYTEAFF. CDR3 bases: TGTGCCAGCAGTGGGGACTCCGATCAGTACACTGAAGCTTTCTTT.

In this sample, this clonotype turned up many times. This chain links TRBV28 with TRBJ1-1; 9 bases fit TRBD1. The CDR3 spans 13 residues. V was clipped by 6 bases and J by 5 bases; unmatched bases: 4. Germline-derived CDR1 and CDR2 are MDHEN and SYDVKM. The CDR3 DNA reads as TGTGCCAGCAGGGGACAGGGAGGAACTGAAGCTTTCTTT. This translates into CASRGQGGTEAFF.

This clonotype has ten or more counts. This chain joins TRBV28 and TRBJ1-2; no definite D call. The CDR3 sequence is 12 residues long. Germline CDR1 is MDHEN and CDR2 is SYDVKM. The ends were cut back, 6 bases at V and 6 bases at J, with 11 bases in the middle. CDR3 nucleotides: TGTGCCAGCAGCCCGGGCGGTGATGGCTACACCTTC. This gives the protein CASSPGGDGYTF.

This clonotype was counted between two and nine times. The V gene is TRBV6-2 or TRBV6-3, the J gene TRBJ2-1, with a weak D call TRBD2 (5 bases). Germline loops: CDR1 MNHEY, CDR2 SVGEGT. There are 15 residues in the CDR3. V was shortened by 7 bases and J by 5 bases, with 18 bases between the two germline ends. CDR3 amino acids: CASTGLGLLNNEQFF. Here the CDR3 DNA reads TGTGCCAGCACCGGACTTGGACTCTTAAACAATGAGCAGTTCTTC.

This clonotype appeared many times. The rearrangement uses TRBV15 and TRBJ2-3; 10 bases fit TRBD1. The junction had 9 bases not matched to a gene; V was cut back by 1 base and J by 2 bases. CDR1 and CDR2 from the germline V gene are LNHNV and YYDKDF (reference sequence). This CDR3 has 18 amino acids. In DNA form, the CDR3 reads TGTGCCACCAGCAGAGGTCCGGGACAGGGGATACTCACAGATACGCAGTATTTT. Translation: CATSRGPGQGILTDTQYF.

This clonotype has at least ten counts. The gene calls are TRBV10-3 and TRBJ2-7; D is possibly TRBD1 (6 bases). This CDR3 contains 16 residues. V was trimmed by 4 bases and J by 0 bases, leaving 16 bases between them. Germline V gene data show CDR1 as ENHRY and CDR2 as SYGVKD. The CDR3 DNA reads as TGTGCCATCAGTGGTTTTCTCGGACAGCGCTCCTACGAGCAGTACTTC. Translated: CAISGFLGQRSYEQYF.

This clonotype has ten or more counts. The chain has TRBV5-1 and TRBJ2-3, with 8 bases matching TRBD1. Germline CDR1 SGHRS, CDR2 YFSETQ. This CDR3 has 16 residues. V shed 4 bases and J 4 bases; nucleotides not matched to a gene: 11. The CDR3 DNA follows: TGCGCCAGCAGCCCGCAGGGGGCGAGTGTCTCAGATACGCAGTATTTT. Its protein product is CASSPQGASVSDTQYF.

This chain connects TRBV19 to TRBJ1-1; 7 bases are shared with TRBD1. V lost 7 bases to trimming and J lost 5 bases; unmatched junction nucleotides: 13. CDR1 and CDR2 (germline): LNHDA, SQIVND (reference sequence). This CDR3 spans 15 amino acids. CDR3 DNA sequence: TGTGCCAGTATCACGACAGGGATGGTCGCTACTGAAGCTTTCTTT. This sequence encodes CASITTGMVATEAFF. The entire variable domain, with the rest obtained from reference TRBV19 and TRBJ1-1, is as follows: DGGITQSPKYLFRKEGQNVTLSCEQNLNHDAMYWYRQDPGQGLRLIYYSQIVNDFQKGDIAEGYSVSREKKESFPLTVTSAQKNPTAFYLCASITTGMVATEAFFGQGTRLTVV.